Below are 32 T cell receptor beta chains sequenced from a single sample in a study of tumor and adjacent non-tumor tissue in lung cancer (dated by TCRdb to the late 2010s). The library was generated by multiplex PCR. Sequencing took place on an Illumina HiSeq 2500. TCRbeta libraries were built by three rounds of nested PCR using primers (Table S4), following protocols modified from ARM-PCR. TCRdb's own reprocessing of the public reads used fastp at Q25 and MiXCR and kept productive beta chains. CDR3 protein sequences are deduplicated, and each keeps its most common genes and DNA. This sample comprises 65,000 to 90,000 distinct CDR3 sequences, under 70% of them detected only once. The ten largest clones take up over 10% of the sample. RNA was isolated from bulk unsorted tissue, and RNA quality was assessed with a NanoDrop ND-1000 and an Agilent 2100. The sequenced sample was lung tumor tissue. These TCRs come from a woman between 65 and 79 years old with non-small cell lung cancer.

Concerning this clonotype: A read error may explain this, as a much larger clone is one base away. This chain joins TRBV7-9 and TRBJ2-7; D is uncertain. The V gene's germline CDR1 is SEHNR and CDR2 FQNEAQ (reference sequence). CDR3 length equals 14 residues. In DNA form, the CDR3 reads TGTGCCAGCAGCTTAGGATACAACTCCTACAAGCAGTACTTC. Translating it yields CASSLGYNSYKQYF.

About this clonotype: The junction departs from germline at one end; a sequencing error may be responsible. The chain recombines TRBV5-1 with TRBJ1-1; 7 nucleotides agree with TRBD1. CDR3 length: 16 residues. Germline loops: CDR1 SGHRS, CDR2 YFSETQ. CDR3 DNA: TGCGCCAGCAACTTGAGCCCGGGACAGATGAACACTGAAGCTTTCTTT. Protein product: CASNLSPGQMNTEAFF.

Comment on this clonotype: The junction and the germline gene differ at one end; a read error may be behind it. The genes are TRBV29-1 and TRBJ2-7, with 10 positions matching TRBD2. Germline lookup yields CDR1 SQVTM and CDR2 ANQGSEA. The CDR3 covers 14 residues. The CDR3 protein is CNVVASGRVNEQYF. The CDR3 nucleotides are TGCAACGTTGTAGCTAGCGGGAGAGTCAATGAGCAGTACTTC.

Worth noting for this clonotype: Sequence at one end of the junction differs from germline and may be a read error. This chain joins TRBV10-3 and TRBJ1-2; 8 nucleotides align to TRBD1. This CDR3 is built from 13 residues. Germline V lookup: CDR1 ENHRY, CDR2 SYGVKD. CDR3 residues: CAISPGQEYGYTF. CDR3 nucleotides: TGTGCCATCAGTCCGGGACAGGAGTATGGCTACACGTTC.

Points on this clonotype: Compared with germline, one end of the junction differs, possibly owing to a read error. The rearrangement joins TRBV28 to TRBJ2-5, with D perhaps matching TRBD1 (5 bases). The CDR3 consists of 13 residues. Germline V gene data show CDR1 as MDHEN and CDR2 as SYDVKM. CDR3 DNA: TGTGTCAGCAGTTTATACAGGAAAGAGGCCCAGTACTTC. Translation: CVSSLYRKEAQYF.

This clonotype was observed at least ten times. This chain joins TRBV6-1 and TRBJ2-7, with TRBD1 matching over 8 bases. There are 13 residues in the CDR3. Per the germline V gene, CDR1 is MNHNS and CDR2 is SASEGT. J was trimmed by 5 bases and V by 6 bases; bases with no gene match: 6. CDR3 amino acids: CASRTGGIHEQYF. In DNA form, the CDR3 reads TGTGCCAGCAGAACAGGGGGAATCCACGAGCAGTACTTC.

There are a few counts of this clonotype. The gene calls are TRBV18 and TRBJ2-3; TRBD2 agrees at 9 bases. The V gene's germline CDR1 is KGHSH and CDR2 LQKENI. V trimming: 2 bases; J trimming: 1 base; junction bases outside the gene matches: 4. This CDR3 contains 16 residues. The CDR3 region has the DNA TGTGCCAGCTCACCAAGAGAGCGGGAGGGCACAGATACGCAGTATTTT. It specifies CASSPREREGTDTQYF.

As to this clonotype: Because it lacks the conserved phenylalanine or tryptophan at the end, this CDR3 is likely a read error. This chain uses TRBV4-2 with TRBJ2-1, with 7 positions matching TRBD1. This CDR3 has 15 amino acids. Germline CDR1 and CDR2: LGHNA and YNFKEQ. The CDR3 DNA is TGTGCCATCAGCCAAAGACAGGGAGTCACCAATGAGCAGTTCATC. Amino acids: CAISQRQGVTNEQFI.

In regard to this clonotype: Compared with germline, one end of the junction differs, possibly owing to a read error. The V and J genes are TRBV6-1 and TRBJ2-1, with 11 positions matching TRBD2. Germline V CDR1 and CDR2: MNHNS, SASEGT. The CDR3 contains 19 residues. CDR3: CASSVVLAGVTGGYNEHFF. Here the CDR3 DNA reads TGTGCCAGCAGCGTCGTACTAGCGGGAGTAACTGGAGGGTACAATGAGCATTTCTTC.

This clonotype was counted many times. The chain links TRBV5-6 to TRBJ2-1; 7 nucleotides match TRBD1. V dropped 3 bases and J dropped 2; count of bases not matched to a gene: 5. This CDR3 has 15 amino acids. Looked up from germline, CDR1 is SGHDT and CDR2 is YYEEEE. The CDR3 region has the DNA TGTGCCAGCAGCTCGAAGGACAGGCCCTACAATGAGCAGTTCTTC. Its protein is CASSSKDRPYNEQFF.

For this clonotype: The junction does not match germline at one end; this may be a read error. The CDR3 here is CAWSVFTTSNTEASF. The CDR3 DNA sequence: TGCGCCTGGAGTGTATTTACAACCTCGAACACTGAAGCTTCCTTT. The genes are TRBV30 and TRBJ1-1, with D uncertain. The CDR3 has 15 amino acids. Germline V gene sequence: CDR1 GTSNPN, CDR2 SVGIG (reference sequence).

Comment on this clonotype: Given a much more abundant clone one base away, this may be a read error. This rearrangement joins TRBV28 to TRBJ2-2; TRBD1 is a possible D gene (5 bases). CDR1 is MDHEN and CDR2 is SYDVKM in the germline V gene. The CDR3 length is 16 residues. The CDR3 DNA follows: TGTGCCAGCAGGCACGCTTCCTCAGGGTTCACCGTGGAGCTGTTTTTT. It yields the protein CASRHASSGFTVELFF.

On this clonotype: A junction boundary mismatches the germline segment, possibly from a read error. The chain has TRBV27 and TRBJ2-2, with TRBD2 as a possible D gene (5 bases). This CDR3 is 16 amino acids long. Per the germline V gene, CDR1 is MNHEY and CDR2 is SMNVEV (reference sequence). CDR3 in amino acids: CATSVLGSPNTGELFF. The CDR3 DNA follows: TGTGCCACCAGTGTGCTTGGGAGTCCAAACACCGGGGAGCTGTTTTTT.

This clonotype came up once. As the CDR3 is not closed by the conserved phenylalanine or tryptophan, this likely results from a read error. The gene calls are TRBV12-3 or TRBV12-4 and TRBJ2-2; 8 bases fit TRBD1. The CDR3 is 13 residues long. Here the CDR3 reads CASRETGVGELFI. The CDR3 nucleotides read TGCGCCAGCAGAGAGACAGGGGTTGGGGAGCTGTTTATT.

Remarks on this clonotype: Sequence at one end of the junction differs from germline and may be a read error. The V call is TRBV6-6, the J call TRBJ2-3, with D hard to call. Germline values: CDR1 MNHNY, CDR2 SVGAGI (reference sequence). This CDR3 has 18 residues. The DNA of the CDR3 is TGCGCCAGCAGTTACTCCATCTCGGTCAGTGGTAGTACAGATACGCAGTATTTT. Its protein is CASSYSISVSGSTDTQYF.

This clonotype was detected ten times or more. The chain combines TRBV28 with TRBJ2-7; TRBD2 matches 14 bases. The germline V gene encodes CDR1 MDHEN and CDR2 SYDVKM. The CDR3 runs 16 residues. Unmatched junction bases numbered 6, after V lost 5 bases and J lost 3 bases. The CDR3 bases are TGTGCCAGCAGTAAAACGGGACTAGCGGGAGACTACGAGCAGTACTTC. Its translation: CASSKTGLAGDYEQYF.

About this clonotype itself: Likely a read error: the CDR3 ends without its conserved phenylalanine or tryptophan. The chain is built from TRBV6-6 and TRBJ2-7, with D perhaps TRBD1 (5 bases). Germline assignment: CDR1 MNHNY and CDR2 SVGAGI (reference sequence). CDR3 length equals 15 residues. V dropped 6 bases and J dropped 2 bases, with 17 bases sitting between them. CDR3 loop: CASRATALLTYEQYS. Here the CDR3 DNA reads TGTGCCAGCAGGGCGACAGCACTTCTTACCTACGAGCAGTACTCG.

A word on this clonotype: This may be a read error, as it is one base from a much larger clone. The gene calls are TRBV5-6 and TRBJ2-1, with D unresolved. The CDR3 consists of 10 residues. In germline, CDR1 is SGHDT, CDR2 YYEEEE. Trimming removed 7 bases at V and 8 bases at J, with 7 bases between. CDR3 in amino acids: CASGLYEQFF. In DNA form, the CDR3 reads TGTGCCAGCGGCCTCTATGAGCAGTTCTTC.

About this clonotype itself: A read error is likely, as this CDR3 ends without the conserved phenylalanine or tryptophan. The genes are TRBV6-6 and TRBJ2-7; possibly TRBD1 for D (5 bases). Germline CDR1 is MNHNY and CDR2 is SVGAGI (reference sequence). The CDR3 has 13 residues. V lost 10 bases and J lost 4, with 17 bases in between. The CDR3 nucleotides read TGTGCCACCCAATTACAAGGGGCGTACGAGCAGTACCTC. The encoded protein is CATQLQGAYEQYL.

A word on this clonotype: A read error may produce the germline difference seen at one junction end. V is TRBV10-3 and J is TRBJ2-1, with TRBD2 matching over 7 bases. The germline CDR1 and CDR2 sequences are ENHRY and SYGVKD. CDR3 length equals 15 residues. CDR3 loop: CAIKATSVDCNEQFF. The CDR3 bases are TGCGCCATCAAGGCTACTAGCGTTGACTGCAATGAGCAGTTCTTC.

Details on this clonotype: Since no conserved phenylalanine or tryptophan closes the CDR3, a read error is the likely cause. This chain links TRBV29-1 with TRBJ2-1, with D maybe TRBD1 (5 bases). Trimming took off 6 bases at V and 7 bases at J, with 16 bases between the two ends. Germline V gene lookup returns CDR1 SQVTM and CDR2 ANQGSEA. There are 13 residues in the CDR3. This CDR3 is CSVKQQDINEQFL. The CDR3 DNA is TGCAGCGTAAAACAGCAGGACATAAATGAGCAGTTCCTC.

With respect to this clonotype: A read error is possible here, since a much larger clone lies one base away. V and J are TRBV5-1 and TRBJ2-1, with D possibly called TRBD1 or TRBD2 (5 bases each). V shed 4 bases and J shed 8 bases, with 19 bases lying between them. Germline-derived CDR1 and CDR2 are SGHRS and YFSETQ. The CDR3 is 15 residues long. CDR3 amino acids: CASSLDPGTDYEQFF. CDR3 coding DNA: TGCGCCAGCAGCCTGGACCCCGGGACCGACTATGAGCAGTTCTTC.

The chain has TRBV28 and TRBJ1-1; the D gene is possibly TRBD1 (6 bases). V lost 6 bases to trimming and J lost 5 bases, with 13 bases between them. Germline V gene sequence: CDR1 MDHEN, CDR2 SYDVKM. The CDR3 has 13 residues. The CDR3 sequence is CASRAGQRTEAFF. The CDR3 nucleotides read TGTGCCAGCAGAGCGGGACAACGAACTGAAGCTTTCTTT.

This chain connects TRBV30 to TRBJ1-2, with D maybe TRBD1 (5 bases). Per the germline V gene, CDR1 is GTSNPN and CDR2 is SVGIG (reference sequence). The CDR3 runs to 14 residues. V lost 0 bases and J 9 bases, leaving 17 bases between the germline ends. The CDR3 DNA follows: TGTGCCTGGAGTGTACTTCGGCAGGGCTCTAGCTACACCTTC. Residues: CAWSVLRQGSSYTF.

This clonotype was detected once. The CDR3 does not close with the conserved phenylalanine or tryptophan, likely indicating a read error. The chain joins TRBV10-1 to TRBJ2-2; 9 bases fit TRBD2. V lost 6 bases to trimming and J lost 14 bases; unmatched junction nucleotides: 13. The V gene's germline CDR1 is WNHNN and CDR2 SYGVQD (reference sequence). There are 14 residues in the CDR3. In DNA form, the CDR3 reads TGCGCCAGCAGCGTAGCGGGAGTCGCCGGTGACCTGTTTTCT. Amino acid sequence: CASSVAGVAGDLFS.

Comment on this clonotype: The junction differs from germline at one of its ends, possibly a read error. The CDR3 protein is CASSLSAGGVSQPQHF. CDR3 sequence (DNA): TGTGCCAGCAGTTTATCGGCCGGGGGGGTTAGTCAGCCCCAGCATTTC. This chain links TRBV12-3 or TRBV12-4 with TRBJ1-5; the D gene is possibly TRBD1 (5 bases). CDR3 length: 16 amino acids.

Comments on this clonotype: Compared with germline, one end of the junction differs, possibly owing to a read error. The chain has TRBV6-5 and TRBJ1-1; no clear D. The germline CDR1 and CDR2 sequences are MNHEY and SVGAGI. This CDR3 spans 15 amino acids. CDR3 bases: TGTGCCAGTAGTGCGCTCGGAGAGGGAAACACTGAAGCTGTCTTT. Amino acids: CASSALGEGNTEAVF.

This clonotype was observed at least ten times. The chain has TRBV28 and TRBJ2-1, with 9 bases lining up with TRBD2. V lost 6 bases to trimming and J lost 5 bases; unmatched junction nucleotides: 2. From germline, CDR1 is MDHEN and CDR2 SYDVKM. CDR3 length equals 13 residues. DNA for the CDR3: TGTGCCAGCAGGAGCGGGAGGAACAATGAGCAGTTCTTC. It translates to CASRSGRNNEQFF.

About this clonotype: This could be a read error, since a much larger clone is one nucleotide away. The V gene is TRBV7-9, the J gene TRBJ2-3; 11 nucleotides line up with TRBD2. CDR1 SEHNR and CDR2 FQNEAQ come from the germline V gene (reference sequence). The CDR3 has 18 residues. The CDR3 here is CASSGTSGSPKRTDTHYF. The CDR3 bases are TGTGCCAGCAGCGGAACTAGCGGGAGCCCAAAGCGCACAGATACGCACTATTTT.

On this clonotype itself: It may be a read error: a sequence one base away is much more abundant. The DNA of the CDR3 is TGTGCCAGCATGCACGCTTCCTCAGGGTTCACCGGGGAGCTGTTTTTT. This sequence encodes CASMHASSGFTGELFF. J is TRBJ2-2 and V is TRBV28, with D perhaps TRBD1 (5 bases). CDR1 and CDR2 from the germline V gene are MDHEN and SYDVKM. This CDR3 has 16 amino acids. Trimming shortened V by 7 bases and J by 4 bases, and 19 bases separated the two germline ends. The whole variable domain, filled in from reference TRBV28 and TRBJ2-2, reads DVKVTQSSRYLVKRTGEKVFLECVQDMDHENMFWYRQDPGLGLRLIYFSYDVKMKEKGDIPEGYSVSREKKERFSLILESASTNQTSMYLCASMHASSGFTGELFFGEGSRLTVL.

Points on this clonotype: One end of the junction varies from germline; a read error may be responsible. The rearrangement links TRBV6-2 or TRBV6-3 to TRBJ2-3; TRBD2 matches at 14 bases. The length of the CDR3 is 18 residues. Germline loops: CDR1 MNHEY, CDR2 SVGEGT. In DNA, the CDR3 is TGTGCCGGCAGAACGGCAGGGACTAGCGGGAGTCTCACAGATACGCAGTATTTT. Its protein is CAGRTAGTSGSLTDTQYF.

This clonotype has ten or more counts. CDR3 sequence: CASSPGQLWSTDTQYF. The CDR3 DNA sequence: TGCGCCAGCAGCCCGGGACAGCTATGGAGCACAGATACGCAGTATTTT. V and J are TRBV4-1 and TRBJ2-3, with TRBD1 matching 7 bases. The CDR3 contains 16 residues. V dropped 4 bases and J dropped 0; count of bases not matched to a gene: 7. CDR1 MGHRA and CDR2 YSYEKL come from the germline V gene.